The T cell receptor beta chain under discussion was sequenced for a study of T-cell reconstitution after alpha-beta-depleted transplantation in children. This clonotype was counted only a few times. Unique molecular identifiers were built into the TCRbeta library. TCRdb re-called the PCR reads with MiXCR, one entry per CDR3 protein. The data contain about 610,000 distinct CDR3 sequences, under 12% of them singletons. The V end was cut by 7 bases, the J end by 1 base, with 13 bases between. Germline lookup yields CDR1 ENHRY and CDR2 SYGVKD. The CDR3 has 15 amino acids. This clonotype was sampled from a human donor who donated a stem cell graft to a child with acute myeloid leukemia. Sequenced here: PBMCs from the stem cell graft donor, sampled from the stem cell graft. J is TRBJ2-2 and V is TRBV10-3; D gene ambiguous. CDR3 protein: CAITASGGNTGELFF. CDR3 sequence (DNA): TGTGCCATCACGGCATCTGGCGGGAACACCGGGGAGCTGTTTTTT.